One and the same sample provided the 8 T cell receptor beta chains below, sequenced in a study of T cell responses to AZD1222 COVID-19 vaccine. The protocol was immunoSEQ multiplex PCR, while the TCRdb copy is restricted to in-frame clones and leaves out a portion. The repertoire holds under 200,000 clones, with more than 80% as singletons. The input for sequencing was peripheral blood, taken on day 0 of AZD1222 vaccination. These receptors were collected from an adult in good health.

CDR3 in DNA: TGTGCCAGCAGCCGAAACCTTGGACAGCTAATCTACGAGCAGTACTTC. Translation: CASSRNLGQLIYEQYF. The chain has TRBV27 and TRBJ2-7, with D possibly TRBD1 on 6 matching bases. With 6 bases removed from V and 3 bases from J, the gap between germline ends came to 21 bases. Germline V lookup: CDR1 MNHEY, CDR2 SMNVEV (reference sequence). The CDR3 loop spans 16 amino acids.

This sequence joins TRBV2 and TRBJ1-1; a possible D gene is TRBD1 (6 bases). Germline-derived CDR1 and CDR2 are SNHLY and FYNNEI. CDR3 length equals 15 residues. V lost 1 base to trimming and J lost 1 base, with 10 bases between them. The CDR3 DNA sequence: TGTGCCAGCAGTGAAGGTAGGACAGCGAACACTGAAGCTTTCTTT. Amino acids: CASSEGRTANTEAFF.

This chain connects TRBV19 to TRBJ2-1, with 11 bases lining up with TRBD2. Unmatched junction bases numbered 6, after V lost 5 bases and J lost 6 bases. This CDR3 comprises 15 residues. Germline values: CDR1 LNHDA, CDR2 SQIVND (reference sequence). The CDR3 coding sequence is TGTGCCAGTAGTTTAATAGCGGGAGGGCCCAATGAGCAGTTCTTC. Its translation: CASSLIAGGPNEQFF.

The V gene is TRBV6-5, the J gene TRBJ1-1; a possible D gene is TRBD1 (6 bases). The germline gives CDR1 MNHEY, CDR2 SVGAGI. CDR3 length: 16 residues. Trimming shortened V by 2 bases and J by 6 bases, and 19 bases separated the two germline ends. The CDR3: CASSYAGTTRSAEAFF. Here the CDR3 DNA reads TGTGCCAGCAGTTACGCTGGGACAACTCGTAGCGCTGAAGCTTTCTTT.

The J gene is TRBJ2-3, the V gene TRBV3-1 (or the pseudogene TRBV3-2); D unclear. Germline V gene sequence: CDR1 LGHDT, CDR2 YNNKEL (reference sequence). V lost 4 bases and J lost 4, with 9 bases in between. The CDR3 contains 13 residues. The CDR3 DNA reads as TGTGCCAGCAGCCGCTCAGGTCCAGATACGCAGTATTTT. Translating it yields CASSRSGPDTQYF.

The rearrangement joins TRBV24-1 to TRBJ2-5; D tentatively reads TRBD1 or TRBD2 (6 bases each). The CDR3 length is 17 residues. Trimming shortened V by 3 bases and J by 5 bases, and 21 bases separated the two germline ends. CDR1 is KGHDR and CDR2 is SFDVKD in the germline V gene. As DNA, the CDR3 is TGTGCCACCAGTGATAGTCCCGGGGGCCCCGGCTGGGAGACCCAGTACTTC. Translated: CATSDSPGGPGWETQYF.

The V and J genes are TRBV29-1 and TRBJ1-5; D is unresolved. Germline lookup yields CDR1 SQVTM and CDR2 ANQGSEA. The CDR3 covers 12 residues. V was shortened by 7 bases and J by 0 bases, with 7 bases between the two germline ends. The CDR3: CSAQNSNQPQHF. DNA for the CDR3: TGCAGCGCCCAGAATAGCAATCAGCCCCAGCATTTT.

The chain uses TRBV5-4 and TRBJ1-4; a weak D match, TRBD1 (6 bases). Germline V CDR1 and CDR2: SGHNT, YYREEE (reference sequence). Trimming left V 1 base short and J 11 bases short, with 6 bases between. The CDR3 has 11 amino acids. In nucleotides, the CDR3 is TGTGCCAGCAGCTTGACAGGGAAACTGTTTTTT. Residues: CASSLTGKLFF.